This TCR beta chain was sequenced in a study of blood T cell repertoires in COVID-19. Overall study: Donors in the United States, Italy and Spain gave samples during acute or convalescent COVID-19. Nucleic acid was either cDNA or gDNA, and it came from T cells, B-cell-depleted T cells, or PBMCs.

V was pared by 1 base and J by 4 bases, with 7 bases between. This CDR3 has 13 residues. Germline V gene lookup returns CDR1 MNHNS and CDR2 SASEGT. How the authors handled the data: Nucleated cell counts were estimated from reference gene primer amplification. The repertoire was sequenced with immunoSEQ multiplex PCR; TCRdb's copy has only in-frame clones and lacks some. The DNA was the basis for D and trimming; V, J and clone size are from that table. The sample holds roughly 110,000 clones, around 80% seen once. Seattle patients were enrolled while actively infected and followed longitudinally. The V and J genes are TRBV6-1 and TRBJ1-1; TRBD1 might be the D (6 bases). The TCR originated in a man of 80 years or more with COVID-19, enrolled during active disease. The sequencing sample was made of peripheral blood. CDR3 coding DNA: TGTGCCAGCAGTGAAGGGACAGCCACTGAAGCTTTCTTT. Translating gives CASSEGTATEAFF.